This T cell receptor beta chain originates from a study of cytomegalovirus exposure and HLA in healthy donors. With 60 Vbeta and 13 Jbeta primers, the PCR was carried out. This table comes from immunoSEQ multiplex PCR, and its TCRdb copy is limited to in-frame clones, with some not included. Among approximately 120,000 clones listed, about 84% were seen once. This clone was found once. Its antigen is unknown. Points from the study as a whole: The authors enumerated some 170 TCR beta chains as linked to cytomegalovirus. Later analysis associated a missense DCLRE1C variant with TCR beta V- and J-gene trimming. A further, later analysis showed that HLA-associated TCR beta chains (compared with equally common others) were more clonally expanded.

Per germline, CDR1 MDHEN and CDR2 SYDVKM. Trimming stripped 6 bases from V and 3 bases from J, with 9 bases between. This CDR3 region has 13 residues. The chain uses TRBV28 and TRBJ1-3, with D uncertain. Sequencing was done on a sample of PBMCs. This sequence was found in a man between 40 and 49 years old in good health and CMV-seronegative. CDR3 sequence reads: CASREGRGNTIYF. The CDR3 DNA reads as TGTGCCAGCAGAGAGGGTCGTGGAAACACCATATATTTT.